This passage covers 9 T cell receptor beta chains from one sample sequenced in a study of T cell repertoires in cytomegalovirus infection. TCRdb re-analysed the reads in MiXCR, keeping a single row per CDR3 protein. Of 630,000 or so distinct CDR3 sequences in the sample, 20% to 25% were seen once. The specimen sequenced was CD8+ T cells from PBMCs. These receptors were collected from a human donor in good health (CMV status not recorded). Some clones in this sample may be carry-over from other donors' samples.

The DNA for the CDR3 is TGTGCCAGCAGTATCACTTGGACCGGGGAGCTGTTTTTT. This gives the protein CASSITWTGELFF. J is TRBJ2-2 and V is TRBV27; no clear D gene. The CDR3 extends over 13 amino acids. Germline lookup yields CDR1 MNHEY and CDR2 SMNVEV (reference sequence). Trimming took off 5 bases at V and 5 bases at J, with 9 bases between the two ends.

CDR3 nucleotide sequence: TGCAGCGTTGACTCCGGGACAGGTCCTCACAACTATGGCTACACCTTC. This codes for CSVDSGTGPHNYGYTF. This chain joins TRBV29-1 and TRBJ1-2, with 8 bases that match TRBD1. After removal of 3 bases from V and 2 bases from J, the junction contained 11 bases not matched to a gene. The V gene's germline CDR1 is SQVTM and CDR2 ANQGSEA. This CDR3 spans 16 amino acids.

This CDR3 is CAISERNGGTYEQYV. The CDR3 DNA reads TGTGCCATCAGTGAGAGAAACGGGGGAACCTACGAGCAGTACGTC. The J gene is TRBJ2-7, the V gene TRBV10-3; perhaps TRBD2 as D (6 bases). V was clipped by 2 bases and J by 2 bases, with 13 bases between them. The germline CDR1 and CDR2 sequences are ENHRY and SYGVKD. CDR3 size: 15 residues.

This clonotype was counted only a few times. The genes are TRBV29-1 and TRBJ2-3; TRBD1 matches at 8 bases. This CDR3 is built from 15 residues. V lost 6 bases to trimming and J lost 7 bases; unmatched junction nucleotides: 15. Germline V gives CDR1 SQVTM, CDR2 ANQGSEA. This chain's CDR3 is CSVITRDRPSNTQYF. CDR3 sequence (DNA): TGCAGCGTCATAACGAGGGACAGGCCTAGCAATACGCAGTATTTT.

The chain joins TRBV2 to TRBJ2-2; perhaps D is TRBD1 or TRBD2 (5 bases each). The CDR3 runs to 14 residues. Germline V gene data show CDR1 as SNHLY and CDR2 as FYNNEI. V lost 5 bases, J lost 5 bases, and 12 bases lay in between. The CDR3 spells CASSKEDITGELFF. In DNA form, the CDR3 reads TGTGCCAGCAGTAAGGAGGACATAACCGGGGAGCTGTTTTTT.

The table lists this clonotype with many counts. The chain employs TRBV7-2 and TRBJ1-6; D unresolved. The germline CDR1 and CDR2 sequences are SGHTA and FQGNSA. V was pared by 3 bases and J by 2 bases, with 11 bases between. This CDR3 is 16 amino acids long. Here the CDR3 DNA reads TGTGCCAGCAGCTTCCGAGATGTGGCCTATAATTCACCCCTCCACTTT. Amino acids: CASSFRDVAYNSPLHF.

The rearrangement joins TRBV10-3 to TRBJ2-1; weak D call: TRBD2 (6 bases). Germline-derived CDR1 and CDR2 are ENHRY and SYGVKD. V lost 5 bases to trimming and J lost 6 bases, with 14 bases between them. This CDR3 comprises 14 residues. The CDR3 loop reads CAISSPGTPNEQFF. The CDR3, as DNA: TGTGCCATCAGTTCCCCCGGGACTCCCAATGAGCAGTTCTTC.

The chain is built from TRBV7-6 and TRBJ1-2, with 9 bases lining up with TRBD1. Germline lookup yields CDR1 SGHVS and CDR2 FNYEAQ. Trimming took 5 bases from V and 1 from J; bases not matched to a gene: 5. The CDR3 loop spans 15 amino acids. This CDR3 reads CASSLGTGSNYGYTF. CDR3 bases: TGTGCCAGCAGCCTAGGGACAGGGAGTAACTATGGCTACACCTTC.

This clonotype has a count of ten or more. V is TRBV7-2 and J is TRBJ1-4, with no clear D. Germline V gene lookup returns CDR1 SGHTA and CDR2 FQGNSA. The CDR3 extends over 12 amino acids. Deletions cut 1 base from V and 6 bases from J, with 3 bases between. The CDR3 DNA follows: TGTGCCAGCAGCTTAGTACATGAAAAACTGTTTTTT. Translating gives CASSLVHEKLFF. The full variable domain, its missing parts supplied by reference TRBV7-2 and TRBJ1-4, is GAGVSQSPSNKVTEKGKDVELRCDPISGHTALYWYRQSLGQGLEFLIYFQGNSAPDKSGLPSDRFSAERTGGSVSTLTIQRTQQEDSAVYLCASSLVHEKLFFGSGTQLSVL.